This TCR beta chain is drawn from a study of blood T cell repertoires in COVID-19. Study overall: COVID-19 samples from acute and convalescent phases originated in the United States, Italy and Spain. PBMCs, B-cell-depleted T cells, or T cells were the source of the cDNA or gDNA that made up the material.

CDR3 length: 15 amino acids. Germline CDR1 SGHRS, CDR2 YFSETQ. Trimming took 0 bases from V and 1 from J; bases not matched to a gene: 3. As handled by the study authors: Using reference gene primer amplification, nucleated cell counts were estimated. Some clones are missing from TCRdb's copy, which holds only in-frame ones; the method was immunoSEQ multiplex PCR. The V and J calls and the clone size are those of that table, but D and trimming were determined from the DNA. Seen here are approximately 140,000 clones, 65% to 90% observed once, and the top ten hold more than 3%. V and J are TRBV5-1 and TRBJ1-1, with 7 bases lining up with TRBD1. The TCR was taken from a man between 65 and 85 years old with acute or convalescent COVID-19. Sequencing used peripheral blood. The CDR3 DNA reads TGCGCCAGCAGCTTGGGAAGGACAGGGAACACTGAAGCTTTCTTT. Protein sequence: CASSLGRTGNTEAFF.